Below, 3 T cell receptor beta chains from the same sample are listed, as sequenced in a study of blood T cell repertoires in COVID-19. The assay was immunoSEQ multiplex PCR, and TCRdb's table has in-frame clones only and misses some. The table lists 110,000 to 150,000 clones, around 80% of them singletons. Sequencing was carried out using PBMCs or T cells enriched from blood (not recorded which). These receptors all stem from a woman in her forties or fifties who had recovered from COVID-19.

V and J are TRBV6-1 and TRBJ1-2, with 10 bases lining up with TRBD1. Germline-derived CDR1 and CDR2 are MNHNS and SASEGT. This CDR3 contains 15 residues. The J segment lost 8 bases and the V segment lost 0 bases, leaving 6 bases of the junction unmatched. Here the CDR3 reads CASSEAPGTGEGYTF. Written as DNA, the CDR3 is TGTGCCAGCAGTGAAGCCCCCGGGACAGGGGAAGGCTACACCTTC.

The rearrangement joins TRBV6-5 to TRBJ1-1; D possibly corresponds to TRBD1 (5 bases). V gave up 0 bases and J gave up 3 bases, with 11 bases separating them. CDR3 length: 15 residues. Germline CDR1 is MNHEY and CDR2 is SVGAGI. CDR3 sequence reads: CASSYSRQLDTEAFF. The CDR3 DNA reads TGTGCCAGCAGTTACTCGCGACAGTTGGACACTGAAGCTTTCTTT.

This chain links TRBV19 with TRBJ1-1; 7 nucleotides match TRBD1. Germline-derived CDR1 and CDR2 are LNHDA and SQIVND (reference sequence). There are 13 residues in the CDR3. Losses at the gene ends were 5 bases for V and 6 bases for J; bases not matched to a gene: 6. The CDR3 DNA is TGTGCCAGTAGTCTACAGGGGTGGGCTGAAGCTTTCTTT. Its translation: CASSLQGWAEAFF.